This T cell receptor (beta chain) is drawn from a study of T cell responses to AZD1222 COVID-19 vaccine (dated by TCRdb to about 2021). Concerning the study at large: AZD1222 recipients with second doses at about 4 weeks or about 12 weeks were pooled, because spike-specific TCR depth and breadth did not differ between schedules. A total of approximately 250 trial participants underwent TCR sequencing, of whom nearly 210 had received two doses of AZD1222 and approximately 25 had received two doses of the MenACWY control vaccine. Trial participants were enrolled by age into 18-55, 56-69 and 70-plus year subgroups, with roughly 160, 29 and 62 TCR-sequenced participants respectively. The research as a whole found: Only five or six AZD1222 recipients were SARS-CoV-2 seropositive at baseline, limiting conclusions about previously exposed vaccinees. Because no day 14 peak-response samples were available, repertoires were characterized only after the peak T cell response. Spike-specific TCR breadth and depth rose significantly after two AZD1222 doses compared with day 0 and with MenACWY recipients. Participants were mostly white British, with more females than males. The authors suggested clonal diversity may have been underestimated. The 56-69-year group was small, and its depth increase did not reach significance, likely because of low power. The whole spike protein was spanned by vaccine-associated CD4 TCRs, and dominant responses were seen in regions 160-218 and 743-854. Reportedly, close to half of the unique spike-specific TCRs recognized epitopes lying outside the regions that are mutated in the B.1.351 and B.1.1.7 variants.

The meaning of the sample's time point label: baseline before first vaccination. Samples from vaccinated people were obtained from the UK trials COV001 and COV002, which included a single-blind randomized controlled phase 2/3 trial of AZD1222 (ChAdOx1 nCoV-19) in healthy adults. For TCRbeta chain sequencing, PBMC samples were collected from trial participants at day 0 and at day 28 after the second dose. About this clone: Its specific antigen is unknown. Base qualities are not at hand, and no much larger clone is one base apart.

The CDR3 regions of human TCRbeta chains were analyzed by immunosequencing. For the original study's pipeline: TCRs in the repertoires were matched against a reference library of SARS-CoV-2-specific TCRs that had been generated with the MIRA antigen-specificity platform. Breadth was defined as the fraction of unique TCRs that were SARS-CoV-2-associated. Depth was defined as the fraction of total T cells that were SARS-CoV-2-associated. Using the MIRA data, every spike-specific TCR was mapped to the spike region that the TCR reacted to and assigned to either a CD4 or a CD8 class. Log10-transformed breadth and depth values were compared by one-way ANOVA with Sidak's multiple comparisons tests. TCRdb limited this immuneACCESS table to in-frame rearrangements with V and J called. A share of clones is missing; checked studies link under half to unresolved V genes, and the rest is unexplained. V and J calls and clone size are as listed in that table; D and trimming were resolved from the DNA. This sample gives 75,000 to 100,000 clones in total; 80% to 90% of them show up just once. 1.6% of the sample is taken by the ten largest.

For this chain, trimming is 0 bases at the V end and 5 bases at the J end, and the number of junction bases without a gene match is 1. CDR1 and CDR2 are read off the germline V gene as ENHRY and SYGVKD. The CDR3 spans 13 residues, from the cysteine through the phenylalanine. Only the CDR3 region is kept as DNA, spanning 39 bases read in frame from base 1. Sample: peripheral blood, taken on day 0 of AZD1222 vaccination. This receptor was taken from an adult in good health. The V and J genes are TRBV10-3 and TRBJ2-7; TRBD2 matches 7 bases in the middle. The encoded CDR3 is CAISESGGNEQYF. The DNA is TGTGCCATCAGTGAGTCGGGGGGGAACGAGCAGTACTTC.